This T cell receptor (beta chain) was retrieved from a study of cytomegalovirus exposure and HLA in healthy donors. V gave up 4 bases and J gave up 0 bases; unmatched junction bases: 9. The CDR3 runs to 17 residues. Germline-derived CDR1 and CDR2 are LNHNV and YYDKDF (reference sequence). As regards this clone: Its specificity is unknown.

This PCR relied on a set of 60 Vbeta primers and 13 Jbeta primers. Clones were read by immunoSEQ multiplex PCR, and TCRdb kept only the in-frame ones, dropping some. The table shows 90,000 to 120,000 clones, with 77% occurring only once. Overall study results and limits: As a later analysis showed, a missense DCLRE1C variant was linked to trimming of TCR beta V- and J-genes. Evidence from a later analysis indicated that most CMV-associated TCR beta chains looked HLA-restricted.

Sequencing used PBMCs. The clonotype was recovered from a male donor in good health and CMV-seronegative. V and J are TRBV15 and TRBJ1-3; 7 bases fit TRBD1. The CDR3 nucleotides are TGTGCCACCAGCAACGAACAGGGGCCTGGCTCTGGAAACACCATATATTTT. This translates into CATSNEQGPGSGNTIYF.